The clone carrying this TCR beta chain was observed many times. Its antigen is as yet unknown. This record comes from a study of T-cell reconstitution after alpha-beta-depleted transplantation in children. Regarding the study as a whole: Reported findings indicate that, about two months after transplant, alpha-beta T cells came from several hundred expanded clones, which were derived from non-depleted graft cells. Surviving recipient T cells and thymic progenitors underlay high day-60 TCRbeta diversity in some patients.

With 4 bases removed from V and 2 bases from J, the gap between germline ends came to 16 bases. CDR1 and CDR2 (germline): WNHNN, SYGVQD (reference sequence). The CDR3 has 16 amino acids. A TCRbeta library incorporating unique molecular identifiers was prepared. Using its own MiXCR run on the PCR reads, TCRdb lists one record per CDR3 protein. Of under 300,000 distinct CDR3 sequences in the sample, around 10% were seen once. The receptor comes from a male patient aged 2 to 9 who had a stem cell transplant for chronic granulomatous disease, so the T cells may come from the graft donor. The input for sequencing was peripheral blood, taken 180 days after TCRalphabeta/CD19-depleted stem cell transplant. The V gene is TRBV10-1, the J gene TRBJ2-3; D call uncertain. CDR3 coding DNA: TGCGCCAGCAGTGCGGGTAGTCAACATTCCACAGATACGCAGTATTTT. Translating it yields CASSAGSQHSTDTQYF.